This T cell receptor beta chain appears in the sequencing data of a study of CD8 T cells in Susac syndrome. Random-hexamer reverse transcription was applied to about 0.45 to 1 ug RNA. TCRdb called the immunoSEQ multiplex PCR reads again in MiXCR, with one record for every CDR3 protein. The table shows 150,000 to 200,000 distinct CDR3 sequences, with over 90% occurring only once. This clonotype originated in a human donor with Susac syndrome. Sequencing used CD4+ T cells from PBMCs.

CDR3 in amino acids: CSDGSAGGDYEQYF. In DNA, the CDR3 is TGCAGCGATGGTTCAGCGGGAGGGGACTACGAGCAGTACTTC. The rearrangement uses TRBV29-1 and TRBJ2-7; 10 nucleotides match TRBD2. V lost 7 bases and J lost 3; bases outside the gene matches: 9. Germline V gives CDR1 SQVTM, CDR2 ANQGSEA. CDR3 length: 14 amino acids.